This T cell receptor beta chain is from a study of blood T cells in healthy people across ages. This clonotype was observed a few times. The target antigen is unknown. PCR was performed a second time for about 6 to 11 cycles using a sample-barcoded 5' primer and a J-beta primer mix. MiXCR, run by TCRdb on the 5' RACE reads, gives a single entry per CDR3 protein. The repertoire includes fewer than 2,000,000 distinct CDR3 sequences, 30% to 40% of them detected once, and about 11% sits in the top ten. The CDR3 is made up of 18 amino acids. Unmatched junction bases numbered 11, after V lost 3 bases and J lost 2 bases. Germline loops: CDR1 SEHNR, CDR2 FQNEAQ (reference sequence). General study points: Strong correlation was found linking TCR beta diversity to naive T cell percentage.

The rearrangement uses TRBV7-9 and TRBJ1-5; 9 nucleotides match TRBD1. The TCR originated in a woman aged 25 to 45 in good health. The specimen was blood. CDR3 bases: TGTGCCAGCAGCTTTTTAGGGACAGGGTTCTTGCGCAATCAGCCCCAGCATTTT. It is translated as CASSFLGTGFLRNQPQHF.